These 10 T cell receptor beta chains came from one sample sequenced in a study of read filtering for tumor transcriptome and immune sequencing. From approximately 430 ng of RNA, a library with molecular barcoded alpha/delta and beta/gamma adaptors was made. TCRdb independently ran MiXCR on the reads; one entry per CDR3 protein. This sample has about 38,000 distinct CDR3 sequences, with roughly 13% found just once. The sample comprised a population of CD138-negative cells sorted from bone marrow. The source of these receptors is a donor at least 40 years old with multiple myeloma.

Details on this clonotype: A clone one base away is much larger, so this may be a read error. The chain has TRBV7-8 and TRBJ2-3; TRBD2 matches 7 bases. The V gene's germline CDR1 is SGHVS and CDR2 FQNEAQ. V was clipped by 8 bases and J by 4 bases; unmatched bases: 21. The CDR3 sequence is 18 residues long. CDR3 protein: CASGPGGGLHRSPDTQYF. The CDR3 DNA is TGTGCCAGCGGCCCGGGGGGAGGACTCCACCGTTCCCCAGATACGCAGTATTTT.

This clonotype was observed a handful of times. The chain links TRBV7-8 to TRBJ2-1; 9 nucleotides align to TRBD2. V dropped 3 bases and J dropped 3; count of bases not matched to a gene: 6. CDR1 is SGHVS, CDR2 FQNEAQ, per germline. The CDR3 runs 16 residues. Here the CDR3 reads CASSFSGRNNYNEQFF. The DNA for the CDR3 is TGTGCCAGCAGCTTCAGCGGGAGGAATAACTACAATGAGCAGTTCTTC.

This clonotype occurred many times. The V and J genes are TRBV6-1 and TRBJ1-1, with D tentatively TRBD1 (5 bases). Germline CDR1 reads MNHNS; CDR2 reads SASEGT. The germline V and J ends were trimmed by 5 bases and 1 base, with 11 bases remaining between them. This CDR3 is 14 amino acids long. CDR3 coding DNA: TGTGCCAGCAGTACTGGACATTCGAACACTGAAGCTTTCTTT. It yields the protein CASSTGHSNTEAFF.

This clonotype was recorded at least ten times. The chain carries TRBV19 and TRBJ2-3; 9 bases fit TRBD2. The ends lost 3 bases at V and 4 bases at J; junction bases unmatched: 5. Germline CDR1 LNHDA, CDR2 SQIVND (reference sequence). This CDR3 spans 15 amino acids. CDR3 nucleotides: TGTGCCAGTAGTATTGTGCGGGAGGGCCCAGATACGCAGTATTTT. Its translation is CASSIVREGPDTQYF.

In its sample, this clonotype was seen many times. The V gene is TRBV7-9, the J gene TRBJ2-2; D is possibly TRBD1 (5 bases). The germline V and J ends were trimmed by 2 bases and 6 bases, with 13 bases remaining between them. The CDR3 spans 15 residues. Germline CDR1 SEHNR, CDR2 FQNEAQ (reference sequence). For the CDR3, the DNA is TGTGCCAGCAGCTTAACGCCAGGGAAGGCCGGGGAGCTGTTTTTT. Translating it yields CASSLTPGKAGELFF.

This clonotype has a count of ten or more. V usage is TRBV12-3 or TRBV12-4 and J usage is TRBJ2-5; no reliable D call. V dropped 0 bases and J dropped 1 base, with 18 bases sitting between them. The CDR3 spans 18 residues. The DNA of the CDR3 is TGTGCCAGCAGTTTAGCGCGATTTGGACCCCGGAGCCAAGAGACCCAGTACTTC. Protein sequence: CASSLARFGPRSQETQYF.

This clonotype was detected ten times or more. The rearrangement uses TRBV19 and TRBJ2-6, with a tentative D call TRBD1 (6 bases). Germline V CDR1 and CDR2: LNHDA, SQIVND (reference sequence). Trimming pared 5 bases from V and 4 bases from J, leaving 12 bases between. This CDR3 has 15 residues. The CDR3 DNA is TGTGCCAGTAGTCCCAGGGGTGCAGGGGCCAACGTCCTGACTTTC. Amino acids: CASSPRGAGANVLTF. Variable domain in full (rest from reference TRBV19 and TRBJ2-6): DGGITQSPKYLFRKEGQNVTLSCEQNLNHDAMYWYRQDPGQGLRLIYYSQIVNDFQKGDIAEGYSVSREKKESFPLTVTSAQKNPTAFYLCASSPRGAGANVLTFGAGSRLTVL.

This clonotype was detected ten times or more. V and J are TRBV20-1 and TRBJ1-4; TRBD1 agrees at 9 bases. Per the germline V gene, CDR1 is DFQATT and CDR2 is SNEGSKA (reference sequence). The CDR3 spans 16 residues. Germline trimming cut 2 bases from V and 11 bases from J; bases unmatched to any gene: 15. The CDR3 coding sequence is TGCAGTGCTAGATCCCTCGGGACAGGGAGTTTGAGGAAACTGTTTTTT. Protein sequence: CSARSLGTGSLRKLFF.

This clonotype was seen at least ten times. The V and J genes are TRBV29-1 and TRBJ1-3; no clear D. CDR3 length: 12 residues. CDR1 and CDR2 from the germline V gene are SQVTM and ANQGSEA. Trimming shortened V by 3 bases and J by 3 bases, and 6 bases separated the two germline ends. The DNA of the CDR3 is TGCAGCGTTGATTCCGGTGGAAACACCATATATTTT. This translates into CSVDSGGNTIYF. The complete variable domain, with remaining parts taken from reference TRBV29-1 and TRBJ1-3, reads SAVISQKPSRDICQRGTSLTIQCQVDSQVTMMFWYRQQPGQSLTLIATANQGSEATYESGFVIDKFPISRPNLTFSTLTVSNMSPEDSSIYLCSVDSGGNTIYFGEGSWLTVV.

This clonotype appeared many times. This chain uses TRBV5-6 with TRBJ2-4; the match to TRBD1 covers 7 bases. The CDR3 consists of 15 residues. With 0 bases clipped from V and 8 bases from J, the junction kept 8 bases outside the gene matches. The germline CDR1 and CDR2 sequences are SGHDT and YYEEEE. CDR3 bases: TGTGCCAGCAGCTTGGCCCTGAGGGGGCGAGACATTCAGTACTTC. Its protein product is CASSLALRGRDIQYF.